This T cell receptor beta chain was documented in a study of blood T cell repertoires in COVID-19. The CDR3 totals 17 residues. Germline V CDR1 and CDR2: WSHSY, SAAADI. Deletions cut 2 bases from V and 3 bases from J, with 20 bases between. The protocol was immunoSEQ multiplex PCR, while the TCRdb copy is restricted to in-frame clones and leaves out a portion. In the table there are 250,000 to 350,000 clones, about 88% of which are singletons. Patients of the Seattle cohort, enrolled during active infection, were followed longitudinally. The origin of this receptor is a human donor with COVID-19, enrolled during active disease. The donor label of this sample is uncertain. This sequence joins TRBV10-2 and TRBJ2-7, with TRBD1 as a possible D gene (6 bases). Sequencing was carried out using peripheral blood. The CDR3 sequence: CASSERGIGSDLYEQYF. For the CDR3, the DNA is TGCGCCAGCAGTGAGAGGGGGATAGGGAGTGACCTCTACGAGCAGTACTTC.